The T cell receptor (beta chain) described here comes from a study of graft-versus-host responses after intestinal transplantation. About the study: Tacrolimus plus steroids were given to all recipients for two to three years, preceded by anti-thymocyte globulin induction.

Profiled with immunoSEQ multiplex PCR; TCRdb holds only in-frame clones, not every one. The sample has 25,000 or so clones, more than 85% seen once; the top ten hold 2%. Looked up from germline, CDR1 is SGHRS and CDR2 is YFSETQ. Trimming pared 3 bases from V and 3 bases from J, leaving 7 bases between. CDR3 length equals 12 residues. The sample in question was PBMCs, obtained about 41 days after intestinal transplant. V is TRBV5-1 and J is TRBJ2-7; D is undetermined. This clonotype was obtained from a human patient who received an intestinal transplant, so some T cells may come from the graft donor. CDR3 bases: TGCGCCAGCAGCTCACAGAACTACGAGCAGTACTTC. The encoded protein is CASSSQNYEQYF. Full variable domain (remainder filled in from reference TRBV5-1 and TRBJ2-7): KAGVTQTPRYLIKTRGQQVTLSCSPISGHRSVSWYQQTPGQGLQFLFEYFSETQRNKGNFPGRFSGRQFSNSRSEMNVSTLELGDSALYLCASSSQNYEQYFGPGTRLTVT.